The 27 T cell receptor beta chains below all came from one sample that was sequenced in a study of T-cell reconstitution after alpha-beta-depleted transplantation in children. As it was prepared, the TCRbeta library received unique molecular identifiers. TCRdb analysed the PCR reads with MiXCR anew, one entry per CDR3 protein. The data show around 670,000 distinct CDR3 sequences, with about an eighth seen just once and roughly 0.84% held by the top ten. Sequences were derived from PBMCs, sampled before TCRalphabeta/CD19-depleted stem cell transplant. These receptors came from a girl aged 2 to 9 with congenital amegakaryocytic thrombocytopenia, due to receive a stem cell transplant.

The chain carries TRBV3-1 and TRBJ2-1; D is tentatively TRBD1 or TRBD2 (5 bases each). V dropped 1 base and J dropped 12 bases, with 16 bases sitting between them. Germline CDR1 and CDR2: LGHDT and YNNKEL (reference sequence). This CDR3 region has 14 residues. The CDR3 sequence: CASSQGGSRAWQFF. The DNA for the CDR3 is TGTGCCAGCAGCCAAGGGGGGAGTCGGGCATGGCAGTTCTTC.

This clonotype was seen ten or more times. V usage is TRBV15 and J usage is TRBJ2-7; tentative D call: TRBD1 (6 bases). The ends were cut back, 0 bases at V and 5 bases at J, with 11 bases in the middle. Germline CDR1 and CDR2: LNHNV and YYDKDF (reference sequence). The CDR3 sequence is 14 residues long. Written as DNA, the CDR3 is TGTGCCACCAGCAGAGATGGGGACACACACGAGCAGTACTTC. It translates to CATSRDGDTHEQYF.

This clonotype was observed at least ten times. J is TRBJ2-3 and V is TRBV20-1, with D unresolved. V was clipped by 3 bases and J by 2 bases, with 9 bases between them. Germline values: CDR1 DFQATT, CDR2 SNEGSKA (reference sequence). The CDR3 loop spans 13 amino acids. The chain's CDR3 is CSASGTSTDTQYF. CDR3 coding DNA: TGCAGTGCTAGTGGCACATCCACAGATACGCAGTATTTT.

This clonotype has just a few counts. The chain has TRBV10-3 and TRBJ2-7; D might be TRBD1 (5 bases). Looked up from germline, CDR1 is ENHRY and CDR2 is SYGVKD. The germline V and J ends were trimmed by 0 bases and 6 bases, with 12 bases remaining between them. The CDR3 contains 14 residues. The CDR3 bases are TGTGCCATCAGTGAGTCGTTAGGGCAGGGCGAGCAGTACTTC. It is translated as CAISESLGQGEQYF.

This chain joins TRBV12-3 or TRBV12-4 and TRBJ2-7; 9 nucleotides match TRBD1. The CDR3 has 14 amino acids. V gave up 6 bases and J gave up 6 bases; unmatched junction bases: 9. The CDR3: CASRTGTGSVEQYF. CDR3 sequence (DNA): TGTGCCAGCAGAACCGGGACAGGGAGTGTCGAGCAGTACTTC.

The CDR3 sequence is CSGTSGPTYEQYF. DNA of the CDR3: TGCAGCGGTACTAGCGGCCCGACCTACGAGCAGTACTTC. The chain recombines TRBV29-1 with TRBJ2-7; TRBD2 aligns across 8 bases. Germline CDR1 is SQVTM and CDR2 is ANQGSEA. CDR3 length: 13 amino acids. V lost 7 bases, J lost 2 bases, and 7 bases stayed unmatched.

The genes are TRBV7-8 and TRBJ2-1; TRBD1 is a possible D gene (7 bases). Germline CDR1 and CDR2: SGHVS and FQNEAQ. This CDR3 contains 16 residues. V shed 3 bases and J shed 5 bases, with 17 bases lying between them. The CDR3 nucleotides read TGTGCCAGCAGCTTGGCACCAGGGGGGATGGACAATGAGCAGTTCTTC. This encodes CASSLAPGGMDNEQFF.

V usage is TRBV20-1 and J usage is TRBJ2-3; the match to TRBD2 covers 11 bases. Germline V gene sequence: CDR1 DFQATT, CDR2 SNEGSKA (reference sequence). V lost 3 bases and J lost 2; bases outside the gene matches: 10. This CDR3 is 17 amino acids long. The CDR3 is CSARAPRLAGITDTQYF. CDR3 in DNA: TGCAGTGCTAGGGCCCCTAGACTAGCGGGAATCACAGATACGCAGTATTTT.

Ten or more counts support this clonotype. V is TRBV20-1 and J is TRBJ2-1; D uncertain. Trimming left V 6 bases short and J 0 bases short, with 12 bases between. Germline loops: CDR1 DFQATT, CDR2 SNEGSKA (reference sequence). The CDR3 spans 14 residues. DNA for the CDR3: TGCAGTGCCGTCACTCATAGCTCCTACAATGAGCAGTTCTTC. Its translation is CSAVTHSSYNEQFF.

Only a few counts were recorded for this clonotype. The V call is TRBV5-1, the J call TRBJ2-2; tentatively, D is TRBD2 (5 bases). The germline gives CDR1 SGHRS, CDR2 YFSETQ. V lost 1 base and J lost 4, with 8 bases in between. CDR3 size: 14 residues. Here the CDR3 reads CASSLTRSTGELFF. In nucleotides, the CDR3 is TGCGCCAGCAGCTTGACTAGATCCACCGGGGAGCTGTTTTTT.

This clonotype was detected ten times or more. CDR3 loop: CASSTREYYGYTF. For the CDR3, the DNA is TGCGCCAGCAGCACCCGGGAATACTATGGCTACACCTTC. The chain combines TRBV5-1 with TRBJ1-2; D is undetermined. Deletions cut 4 bases from V and 3 bases from J, with 10 bases between. CDR1 is SGHRS, CDR2 YFSETQ, per germline. The CDR3 sequence is 13 residues long.

This clonotype was seen many times. The V gene is TRBV7-9, the J gene TRBJ1-1; 7 bases map to TRBD1. V trimming: 10 bases; J trimming: 4 bases; junction bases outside the gene matches: 12. Germline V gives CDR1 SEHNR, CDR2 FQNEAQ (reference sequence). This CDR3 region has 14 residues. CDR3 nucleotide sequence: TGTGCCACCTCCAGGGGGGATGCTAGCACTGAAGCTTTCTTT. Translated, it gives CATSRGDASTEAFF.

CDR3 protein: CASSSTSPNSGNEKLFF. The CDR3 nucleotides are TGTGCCAGCTCATCCACCAGTCCCAACAGCGGTAATGAAAAACTGTTTTTT. V is TRBV18 and J is TRBJ1-4; D unresolved. The germline V and J ends were trimmed by 5 bases and 4 bases, with 20 bases remaining between them. CDR3 length equals 17 residues. Germline CDR1 KGHSH, CDR2 LQKENI.

This clonotype was observed at least ten times. The chain carries TRBV20-1 and TRBJ2-5; D is unclear. V was shortened by 4 bases and J by 5 bases, with 11 bases between the two germline ends. The CDR3 runs to 12 residues. Germline CDR1 DFQATT, CDR2 SNEGSKA (reference sequence). This chain's CDR3 is CSATPTDETQYF. CDR3 coding DNA: TGCAGTGCTACCCCCACGGACGAGACCCAGTACTTC.

At least ten counts were recorded for this clonotype. CDR3 loop: CASSYKIGQYF. CDR3 in DNA: TGTGCCAGCAGTTACAAGATAGGGCAGTATTTT. The rearrangement joins TRBV12-3 or TRBV12-4 to TRBJ2-3, with D unclear. This CDR3 region has 11 residues. Trimming took off 4 bases at V and 11 bases at J, with 10 bases between the two ends.

This clonotype appeared a few times. This chain connects TRBV20-1 to TRBJ2-7; 7 bases are shared with TRBD2. With 6 bases clipped from V and 0 bases from J, the junction kept 17 bases outside the gene matches. CDR3 length: 17 amino acids. Germline CDR1 reads DFQATT; CDR2 reads SNEGSKA (reference sequence). The CDR3 sequence: CSALRPSSGTLSYEQYF. CDR3 DNA sequence: TGCAGTGCCCTGAGGCCCTCAAGCGGGACCCTCTCCTACGAGCAGTACTTC.

A note on this clonotype: A much bigger clone sits one base away, suggesting this may be a read error. The chain recombines TRBV2 with TRBJ1-2; a possible D gene is TRBD1 (6 bases). Looked up from germline, CDR1 is SNHLY and CDR2 is FYNNEI. The CDR3 runs 12 residues. V was trimmed by 6 bases and J by 4 bases, leaving 9 bases between them. This CDR3 reads CASRATGYGYTF. DNA for the CDR3: TGTGCCAGCAGAGCGACAGGCTATGGCTACACCTTC.

This clonotype was detected ten times or more. V is TRBV11-2 and J is TRBJ2-7, with 9 bases lining up with TRBD1. The CDR3 spans 14 residues. Unmatched junction bases numbered 1, after V lost 1 base and J lost 3 bases. CDR1 and CDR2 from the germline V gene are SGHAT and FQNNGV. The CDR3 is CASSLGQGVYEQYF. CDR3 sequence (DNA): TGTGCCAGCAGCTTAGGACAGGGGGTCTACGAGCAGTACTTC.

This clonotype appeared many times. The chain employs TRBV7-9 and TRBJ2-7; D may be TRBD1 (6 bases). Trimming removed 3 bases from V and 2 bases from J, with 11 bases in between. Germline values: CDR1 SEHNR, CDR2 FQNEAQ (reference sequence). The CDR3 extends over 14 amino acids. The CDR3 nucleotides read TGTGCCAGCAGCTTCGACAGGACCACCTACGAGCAGTACTTC. Protein sequence: CASSFDRTTYEQYF.

This clonotype was counted at least ten times. V is TRBV7-9 and J is TRBJ2-7, with 7 bases matching TRBD1. V was clipped by 0 bases and J by 3 bases; unmatched bases: 2. The CDR3 has 14 residues. Germline loops: CDR1 SEHNR, CDR2 FQNEAQ (reference sequence). CDR3 sequence: CASSLAGQIYEQYF. The CDR3 coding sequence is TGTGCCAGCAGCTTAGCGGGACAGATCTACGAGCAGTACTTC.

This clonotype was seen only a few times. This chain links TRBV6-1 with TRBJ1-4, with a weak D call TRBD1 (5 bases). V lost 4 bases and J lost 0, with 18 bases in between. This CDR3 is 18 amino acids long. The germline V gene encodes CDR1 MNHNS and CDR2 SASEGT. The CDR3 sequence is CASSADPLGHTTNEKLFF. The CDR3 bases are TGTGCCAGCAGTGCGGATCCGCTCGGACACACAACTAATGAAAAACTGTTTTTT.

This clonotype turned up a few times. This chain links TRBV28 with TRBJ2-3; unclear D gene. Germline loops: CDR1 MDHEN, CDR2 SYDVKM. V was cut by 4 bases and J by 7 bases, with 6 bases left in between. This CDR3 spans 11 amino acids. CDR3 DNA sequence: TGTGCCAGCAGTTCTCCTCATACGCAGTATTTT. Translating gives CASSSPHTQYF.

This clonotype has a count of ten or more. The J gene is TRBJ2-2, the V gene TRBV20-1, with D perhaps TRBD2 (5 bases). The CDR3 is made up of 14 amino acids. CDR1 and CDR2 from the germline V gene are DFQATT and SNEGSKA (reference sequence). The V end lost 2 bases, the J end lost 4 bases, and 11 bases lay between the germline ends. The CDR3 region is CSARNRGSTGELFF. The CDR3 bases are TGCAGTGCTAGAAACAGAGGGAGCACCGGGGAGCTGTTTTTT.

The chain uses TRBV29-1 and TRBJ2-4; 9 positions agree with TRBD1. From germline, CDR1 is SQVTM and CDR2 ANQGSEA. CDR3 size: 13 residues. V shed 4 bases, J shed 5 bases, and the junction held 3 bases outside the gene matches. The CDR3 protein is CSVGRTGENIQYF. The CDR3 region has the DNA TGCAGCGTTGGGCGGACAGGGGAAAACATTCAGTACTTC.

The V gene is TRBV2, the J gene TRBJ1-1; D is unresolved. This CDR3 has 14 residues. Germline CDR1 is SNHLY and CDR2 is FYNNEI. V was trimmed by 0 bases and J by 1 base, leaving 6 bases between them. The CDR3 DNA reads TGTGCCAGCAGTGAAGCGACACAGAACACTGAAGCTTTCTTT. Translating it yields CASSEATQNTEAFF. The whole variable domain, remainder taken from reference TRBV2 and TRBJ1-1, is EPEVTQTPSHQVTQMGQEVILRCVPISNHLYFYWYRQILGQKVEFLVSFYNNEISEKSEIFDDQFSVERPDGSNFTLKIRSTKLEDSAMYFCASSEATQNTEAFFGQGTRLTVV.

The chain links TRBV4-1 to TRBJ2-2, with 9 bases aligning to TRBD2. The CDR3 contains 18 residues. Germline trimming cut 1 base from V and 6 bases from J; bases unmatched to any gene: 12. Germline V gene sequence: CDR1 MGHRA, CDR2 YSYEKL. CDR3 nucleotides: TGCGCCAGCAGCCAAGTCTGGGGCGGGAGGGCCGGCTCCGGGGAGCTGTTTTTT. Its translation is CASSQVWGGRAGSGELFF.

This clonotype was seen only a few times. The CDR3 sequence is CASSLRLAVQETQYF. The DNA for the CDR3 is TGCGCCAGCAGCTTGAGGCTAGCGGTCCAAGAGACCCAGTACTTC. The rearrangement uses TRBV5-1 and TRBJ2-5; 7 bases align to TRBD2. The CDR3 loop spans 15 amino acids. Germline V lookup: CDR1 SGHRS, CDR2 YFSETQ. Unmatched junction bases numbered 4, after V lost 1 base and J lost 1 base.